Listed below are T cell receptor beta chains from one sample, sequenced in a study of technical replicates of blood from several donors. Using immunoSEQ multiplex PCR, the repertoire was profiled, and TCRdb retains in-frame clones only, with some absent. Here the sample spans 12,000 or so clones, approximately 94% being singletons. The specimen was PBMCs. All receptors come from a human donor in good health. CDR3s include the opening cysteine and the closing phenylalanine or tryptophan. A D gene is named only where the DNA matches it firmly. The size entry is marked missing in some rows and otherwise reads once, few, many or a size class.

>-|TRBV6-1|TRBD1|TRBJ2-1
TGTGCCAGCAGTGAGGGGACAGGGGGCTACAATGAGCAGTTCTTC
CASSEGTGGYNEQFF
>-|TRBV6-1|-|TRBJ2-1
TGTGCCAGCAGTGAAGTGCAGGGCTCCTACAATGAGCAGTTCTTC
CASSEVQGSYNEQFF
>once|TRBV28|-|TRBJ2-5
TGTGCCAGCAGTTTAATAGCAGAGACCCAGTACTTC
CASSLIAETQYF
>-|TRBV5-4|TRBD1|TRBJ2-7
TGTGCCAGCAGCCCGGGACAGACCTACGAGCAGTACTTC
CASSPGQTYEQYF
>-|TRBV5-4|-|TRBJ2-2
TGTGCCAGCAGCCCCGGAGGACACACCGGGGAGCTGTTTTTT
CASSPGGHTGELFF
>-|TRBV11-2|TRBD2|TRBJ2-5
TGTGCCAGCAGCCCACTAGCGGGGAACCAAGAGACCCAGTACTTC
CASSPLAGNQETQYF
>-|TRBV2|TRBD2|TRBJ2-2
TGTGCCAGCAGGAAAACTAGCGGGAGGACCGGGGAGCTGTTTTTT
CASRKTSGRTGELFF
>-|TRBV28|TRBD1|TRBJ2-7
TGTGCCACCGAGGGACAGGGGCCCTACGAGCAGTACTTC
CATEGQGPYEQYF
>-|TRBV25-1|-|TRBJ1-5
TGTGCCAGCAGTCGGGGGGATAATCAGCCCCAGCATTTT
CASSRGDNQPQHF
>-|TRBV7-7|TRBD2|TRBJ2-3
TGTGCCAGCAGCCAAGGGACTAGCGGGAGGGCCTCAGATACGCAGTATTTT
CASSQGTSGRASDTQYF
>-|TRBV7-3|TRBD1|TRBJ2-1
TGTGCCAGCAGCTTCGGGACAGCCGAGCAGTTCTTC
CASSFGTAEQFF
>-|TRBV5-4|-|TRBJ2-5
TGTGCCAGTGAGGGGGAGACGCGAGAGACCCAGTACTTC
CASEGETRETQYF
>-|TRBV27|TRBD2|TRBJ2-7
TGTGCCAGCAGTTTGTCCGGGACTAGGGTCGTTGCCGAGCAGTACTTC
CASSLSGTRVVAEQYF
>-|TRBV27|-|TRBJ1-2
TGTGCCAGCAGTTTAATTGGGGCCTATGGCTACACCTTC
CASSLIGAYGYTF
>-|TRBV7-3|-|TRBJ2-1
TGTGCCAGCAGCTTAGGGGCTACCAATGAGCAGTTCTTC
CASSLGATNEQFF
>-|TRBV6-5|TRBD1|TRBJ1-1
TGTGCCAGCAGCACGGGACAGGTGAACACTGAAGCTTTCTTT
CASSTGQVNTEAFF
>-|TRBV5-1|TRBD2|TRBJ2-2
TGCGCCAGCAGCCTGACTAGCGCCGACACCGGGGAGCTGTTTTTT
CASSLTSADTGELFF
>-|TRBV16|-|TRBJ2-6
TGTGCCAGCAGCCAATCTTGGGCTCTCCGGGCCAACGTCCTGACTTTC
CASSQSWALRANVLTF
>once|TRBV30|-|TRBJ1-5
TGTGCCTGGAGTGAACACCCAAATCAGCCCCAGCATTTT
CAWSEHPNQPQHF
>-|TRBV19|TRBD2|TRBJ2-3
TGTGCCAGTAGTAATCGGCTAAGGGGAGCGGGAGGGAAAGATACGCAGTATTTT
CASSNRLRGAGGKDTQYF
>-|TRBV4-1|-|TRBJ2-4
TGCGCCAGCAGCCAAGGGACAACGAATCTAGCCAAAAACATTCAGTACTTC
CASSQGTTNLAKNIQYF
>-|TRBV9|-|TRBJ2-3
TGTGCCAGCAGCGTAGGGGGGGAGACAGATACGCAGTATTTT
CASSVGGETDTQYF
>-|TRBV7-9|TRBD1|TRBJ1-5
TGTGCCAGCAGCATGACAGGGGGAAAACAGCCCCAGCATTTT
CASSMTGGKQPQHF
>once|TRBV30|TRBD2|TRBJ2-1
TGTGCCTGGAGTGAGGCTAGCGGGTCCTACTACAATGAGCAGTTCTTC
CAWSEASGSYYNEQFF
>-|TRBV6-1|TRBD1|TRBJ2-2
TGTGCCAGCAGCCCGACAGGGGCCGACACCGGGGAGCTGTTTTTT
CASSPTGADTGELFF
>-|TRBV2|-|TRBJ2-5
TGTGCCAGCAGTGCTAACCCCAGGGAATCGGGAGAGACCCAGTACTTC
CASSANPRESGETQYF
>-|TRBV13|-|TRBJ1-1
TGTGCCAGCAGCTTAGGCCGGACAGCGACTGAAGCTTTCTTT
CASSLGRTATEAFF